This entry lists 12 T cell receptor beta chains sequenced from one sample in a study of T cells after posttransplantation cyclophosphamide. A marrow graft followed busulfan-fludarabine conditioning, with cyclophosphamide on days +3 and +4. Repertoires were generated with immunoSEQ multiplex PCR, while TCRdb's copy carries only in-frame clones and drops some. Altogether some 10,000 clones were found in the sample, and no singletons occur. The sample here was PBMCs, taken after allogeneic stem cell transplant with posttransplant cyclophosphamide. The receptors derive from a female patient in her thirties or forties who received an allogeneic stem cell transplant from a related donor, was CMV-positive, and had no GVHD. These T cells may partly come from the graft donor.

This clone was detected ten times or more. The chain uses TRBV4-1 and TRBJ2-1, with 8 bases matching TRBD2. This CDR3 is 16 amino acids long. Germline V gene lookup returns CDR1 MGHRA and CDR2 YSYEKL. V shed 6 bases, J shed 4 bases, and the junction held 11 bases outside the gene matches. For the CDR3, the DNA is TGCGCCAGCAGTCGCTCCACTAGCGGAGATTACAATGAGCAGTTCTTC. Its protein is CASSRSTSGDYNEQFF.

This clone was detected many times. The chain uses TRBV5-5 and TRBJ2-5; 10 bases are a match to TRBD1. The CDR3 covers 16 residues. V shed 4 bases, J shed 5 bases, and the junction held 11 bases outside the gene matches. Looked up from germline, CDR1 is SGHKS and CDR2 is YYEKEE (reference sequence). CDR3 in amino acids: CASSRDRGHGGETQYF. In DNA form, the CDR3 reads TGTGCCAGCAGCCGGGACAGGGGCCATGGGGGGGAGACCCAGTACTTC.

In its sample, this clone was seen many times. This chain connects TRBV5-6 to TRBJ1-6; 7 bases fit TRBD1. This CDR3 spans 17 amino acids. With V trimmed by 0 bases and J by 1 base, 4 bases remained unmatched. Germline assignment: CDR1 SGHDT and CDR2 YYEEEE. The CDR3, as DNA: TGTGCCAGCAGCTTGGTGGAGGGGGCATCCTATAATTCACCCCTCCACTTT. Translation gives CASSLVEGASYNSPLHF. The full variable domain, its missing parts supplied by reference TRBV5-6 and TRBJ1-6, is DAGVTQSPTHLIKTRGQQVTLRCSPKSGHDTVSWYQQALGQGPQFIFQYYEEEERQRGNFPDRFSGHQFPNYSSELNVNALLLGDSALYLCASSLVEGASYNSPLHFGNGTRLTVT.

This clone was observed at least ten times. The chain has TRBV19 and TRBJ2-5; 8 bases fit TRBD1. Looked up from germline, CDR1 is LNHDA and CDR2 is SQIVND (reference sequence). The CDR3 totals 13 residues. With 5 bases clipped from V and 5 bases from J, the junction kept 4 bases outside the gene matches. CDR3 in DNA: TGTGCCAGTAGTCAGGGGGCGAGGGAGACCCAGTACTTC. As protein: CASSQGARETQYF.

In this sample, this clone turned up many times. The rearrangement links TRBV2 to TRBJ2-5; D possibly corresponds to TRBD1 (5 bases). Germline values: CDR1 SNHLY, CDR2 FYNNEI. The CDR3 extends over 12 amino acids. The germline V and J ends were trimmed by 3 bases and 8 bases, with 10 bases remaining between them. The CDR3 loop reads CASSDRTPTQYF. The CDR3 DNA is TGTGCCAGCAGTGACCGGACACCCACCCAGTACTTC.

The table lists this clone with many counts. The chain is built from TRBV5-1 and TRBJ2-3; 10 bases are a match to TRBD1. This CDR3 comprises 15 residues. Per germline, CDR1 SGHRS and CDR2 YFSETQ. V was clipped by 4 bases and J by 3 bases; unmatched bases: 5. The CDR3 sequence is CASSIRDRGTDTQYF. CDR3 DNA sequence: TGCGCCAGCAGCATCCGGGACAGGGGAACAGATACGCAGTATTTT.

This clone was recorded many times. This rearrangement joins TRBV11-2 to TRBJ1-2; D is perhaps TRBD1 (5 bases). The CDR3 totals 17 residues. Germline V CDR1 and CDR2: SGHAT, FQNNGV. The V gene lost 5 bases and the J gene lost 2 bases, with 21 bases spanning the gap. CDR3: CASSPRGGTDVNYGYTF. CDR3 nucleotide sequence: TGTGCCAGCAGCCCACGGGGGGGGACCGACGTGAACTATGGCTACACCTTC. Supplemented by reference TRBV11-2 and TRBJ1-2, the full variable domain reads EAGVAQSPRYKIIEKRQSVAFWCNPISGHATLYWYQQILGQGPKLLIQFQNNGVVDDSQLPKDRFSAERLKGVDSTLKIQPAKLEDSAVYLCASSPRGGTDVNYGYTFGSGTRLTVV.

This clone was counted ten times or more. This sequence joins TRBV5-6 and TRBJ2-3; perhaps TRBD1 as D (6 bases). V lost 4 bases to trimming and J lost 2 bases, with 14 bases between them. The CDR3 loop spans 15 amino acids. The germline V gene encodes CDR1 SGHDT and CDR2 YYEEEE. The CDR3 DNA reads TGTGCCAGCAGCCTCCCGGACAGCATCACAGATACGCAGTATTTT. Residues: CASSLPDSITDTQYF.

This clone was found many times. The chain joins TRBV19 to TRBJ2-3; TRBD1 agrees at 7 bases. The CDR3 extends over 16 amino acids. The trim removed 5 bases at V and 5 bases at J, leaving 13 bases unmatched. Germline lookup yields CDR1 LNHDA and CDR2 SQIVND (reference sequence). CDR3: CASSYTSTGLEDTQYF. CDR3 nucleotide sequence: TGTGCCAGTAGTTATACTTCGACAGGGTTGGAAGATACGCAGTATTTT.

This clone was seen at least ten times. CDR3 region: CASSEYRASTEAFF. CDR3 nucleotides: TGCGCCAGCAGTGAGTACAGGGCCTCCACTGAAGCTTTCTTT. V is TRBV10-1 and J is TRBJ1-1; tentatively, D is TRBD1 (6 bases). V was shortened by 1 base and J by 4 bases, with 10 bases between the two germline ends. The length of the CDR3 is 14 residues. Germline CDR1 reads WNHNN; CDR2 reads SYGVQD (reference sequence).

This clone was found many times. The chain couples TRBV6-5 to TRBJ1-3; D is ambiguous. Trimming removed 0 bases from V and 4 bases from J, with 13 bases in between. This CDR3 spans 16 amino acids. Germline V lookup: CDR1 MNHEY, CDR2 SVGAGI. The CDR3 protein is CASSYSSLHLGNTIYF. The CDR3 DNA reads TGTGCCAGCAGTTACTCGAGCCTCCACCTCGGAAACACCATATATTTT.

This clone was recorded at least ten times. The CDR3 region has the DNA TGTGCCAGCGGGGGACAGGCTGCGAACACCGGGGAGCTGTTTTTT. This encodes CASGGQAANTGELFF. The chain recombines TRBV2 with TRBJ2-2; 8 positions agree with TRBD1. CDR1 is SNHLY and CDR2 is FYNNEI in the germline V gene. The junction had 5 bases not matched to a gene; V was cut back by 8 bases and J by 0 bases. This CDR3 is built from 15 residues.